This TCR beta chain was recovered during a study of vaccination and CD4 T cells after COVID-19. About the research overall: Six males and four females, two of them Hispanic, were enrolled as convalescents.

This clonotype was detected once. What it recognizes is unknown. Treatment here: roughly ten-day PBMC culture with coronavirus spike peptide pools or control peptides (ViraFEST assay). PBMCs, plated at approximately 2 million per well, were grown in the presence of around 10 IU/ml IL-2 and 10 ug/ml peptide pools. Oncomine TCR Beta short-read sequencing was applied to DNA from cultured CD4+ T cells. TCRdb re-analysed the PCR reads in MiXCR, keeping a single row per CDR3 protein. This sample yields about 18,000 distinct CDR3 sequences, of which just over 70% are seen a single time; about 16% belongs to the top ten. Trimming removed 6 bases at V and 4 bases at J, with 12 bases between. Germline CDR1 and CDR2: MDHEN and SYDVKM. This CDR3 has 13 residues.

Sequenced: CD4+ T cells from blood, cultured in vitro. The TCR comes from a human donor who had recovered from COVID-19. This rearrangement joins TRBV28 to TRBJ1-2, with D maybe TRBD1 (5 bases). The chain's CDR3 is CASSPGRGYGYTF. For the CDR3, the DNA is TGTGCCAGCAGCCCGGGACGCGGCTATGGCTACACCTTC.